This record covers a single T cell receptor (beta chain). This sample is drawn from a study of blood T cell repertoires in COVID-19. Study background: Sources were T cells, B-cell-depleted T cells, or PBMCs; the material itself was cDNA or gDNA.

Data came from immunoSEQ multiplex PCR; TCRdb stores just in-frame clones and leaves some out. Found here are roughly 200,000 clones, approximately 90% of them singletons; the top ten hold 18%. Trimming pared 8 bases from V and 2 bases from J, leaving 15 bases between. Germline V gives CDR1 SGHTS, CDR2 YDEGEE. CDR3 size: 14 residues. The TCR sequence derives from a man between 50 and 59 years old with COVID-19, enrolled during active disease. V gene TRBV5-8 combines with J gene TRBJ2-3; D is possibly TRBD2 (5 bases). Sequenced sample: peripheral blood. DNA for the CDR3: TGTGCCAGTATTGCTCGGAGGTTCACAGATACGCAGTATTTT. Residues: CASIARRFTDTQYF.